A single sample gave rise to the 6 T cell receptor beta chains below, sequenced in a study of blood T cell repertoires in COVID-19. The table came from immunoSEQ multiplex PCR; TCRdb's copy has only in-frame clones and leaves some out. This table holds about 230,000 clones, approximately 88% found once. The sample comprised peripheral blood. The receptor set was obtained from a man aged 35 to 55 with acute or convalescent COVID-19.

The chain uses TRBV2 and TRBJ1-1, with D maybe TRBD1 (6 bases). V was cut by 5 bases and J by 11 bases, with 15 bases left in between. The CDR3 sequence is 12 residues long. Germline V CDR1 and CDR2: SNHLY, FYNNEI. The DNA of the CDR3 is TGTGCCAGCAGTAGTGAGGGGACACCTGCTTTCTTT. Amino acid sequence: CASSSEGTPAFF. Full variable domain (remainder filled in from reference TRBV2 and TRBJ1-1): EPEVTQTPSHQVTQMGQEVILRCVPISNHLYFYWYRQILGQKVEFLVSFYNNEISEKSEIFDDQFSVERPDGSNFTLKIRSTKLEDSAMYFCASSSEGTPAFFGQGTRLTVV.

This clone has just a few counts. This chain links TRBV18 with TRBJ1-5; 8 bases line up with TRBD1. CDR1 is KGHSH, CDR2 LQKENI, per germline. The length of the CDR3 is 14 residues. V was clipped by 4 bases and J by 7 bases; unmatched bases: 6. As DNA, the CDR3 is TGTGCCAGCTCACAGACAGGGGTAGCGCAGCCCCAGCATTTT. This encodes CASSQTGVAQPQHF.

The CDR3 region has the DNA TGTGCCAGCAGTTACTTTAGCGGGGGAGGAGGCACTGAAGCTTTCTTT. Its translation is CASSYFSGGGGTEAFF. This chain connects TRBV6-5 to TRBJ1-1, with D maybe TRBD1 (5 bases). CDR3 size: 16 residues. The germline CDR1 and CDR2 sequences are MNHEY and SVGAGI. V dropped 1 base and J dropped 4 bases, with 16 bases sitting between them.

The chain carries TRBV3-1 (or the pseudogene TRBV3-2) and TRBJ2-1; TRBD2 matches at 12 bases. J lost 8 bases, V lost 4 bases, and 6 bases had no gene match. The CDR3 is 15 residues long. Germline V gives CDR1 LGHDT, CDR2 YNNKEL (reference sequence). The CDR3 protein is CASSRRLAGDDEQFF. The CDR3 DNA is TGTGCCAGCAGCCGCCGACTAGCGGGAGACGATGAGCAGTTCTTC.

The chain recombines TRBV7-8 with TRBJ2-1; tentatively, D is TRBD1 (6 bases). Germline V CDR1 and CDR2: SGHVS, FQNEAQ. The V and J ends lost 5 bases and 15 bases respectively, with 17 bases between them. This CDR3 region has 12 residues. The DNA of the CDR3 is TGTGCCAGCAGCCTCCTACAGGGTCGTCCGTTCTTC. Protein product: CASSLLQGRPFF.

The chain has TRBV11-2 and TRBJ2-3, with TRBD1 identical over 7 bases. The V gene end was trimmed by 4 bases and the J gene end by 0 bases; junction bases not matched to a gene: 10. This CDR3 comprises 17 residues. Germline V gives CDR1 SGHAT, CDR2 FQNNGV. The CDR3 here is CASSSPSRDSSTDTQYF. Here the CDR3 DNA reads TGTGCCAGCAGCTCCCCCAGTAGGGACAGTAGCACAGATACGCAGTATTTT.